Sequencing of this T cell receptor beta chain was carried out in a study of T-cell reconstitution after alpha-beta-depleted transplantation in children. Study conclusions and caveats: Some patients owed their high day-60 TCRbeta diversity to surviving recipient T cells and thymic progenitors. A year post-transplant, T-cell counts and diversity derived mostly from newly produced T cells. About two months after transplant, alpha-beta T cells reportedly came from several hundred expanded graft clones.

Remarks on this clonotype: Antigen: not known.

The CDR3 is 15 residues long. The V gene lost 6 bases and the J gene lost 1 base, with 14 bases spanning the gap. Preparation of the TCRbeta library was carried out with unique molecular identifiers. A single record per CDR3 protein comes from TCRdb applying MiXCR to the PCR reads. The sample yields 100,000 or so distinct CDR3 sequences, about a quarter seen once. The chain links TRBV12-3 or TRBV12-4 to TRBJ2-3; the D gene is possibly TRBD1 (6 bases). The clonotype was recovered from a boy aged 2-9 years with acute lymphoblastic leukemia, due to receive a stem cell transplant. The sequenced sample was PBMCs, obtained before TCRalphabeta/CD19-depleted stem cell transplant. The CDR3: CASRASGQRTDTQYF. The CDR3 DNA is TGTGCCAGCAGAGCCTCAGGACAGCGCACAGATACGCAGTATTTT.